This T cell receptor beta chain was documented in a study of regulatory T cells in long-lasting Graves disease. CDR1 is SEHNR, CDR2 FQNEAQ, per germline (reference sequence). The CDR3 spans 16 residues. Trimming took 5 bases from V and 0 from J, leaving 14 bases between them. Noted time point: newly diagnosed GD, antithyroid drugs for less than 3 months. Making the TCR library involved RNA that had been extracted from PBMCs. Relying on iRepertoire HTBI primers and Arm-PCR of CDR3 regions, the team built TCR beta libraries. TCRdb reprocessed the multiplex PCR reads via MiXCR and lists one record per CDR3 protein. In the table there are 550,000 to 650,000 distinct CDR3 sequences, approximately 16% of which are singletons. This clonotype appeared many times. What it binds is not known. Points from the study as a whole: With approximately 3,000 shared public clonotypes, persistent patients exceeded new patients, who shared more than 750. Persistent disease preferred TRBV28, TRBJ1-2 and TRBJ2-5.

The data were also submitted as part of a second study, on T cells in Graves' hyperthyroidism and ophthalmopathy. That report adds: Patients counted as stable if ophthalmopathy did not develop within 18 months. Patients aged 18 to 65 had newly diagnosed hyperthyroidism that had lasted under 2 months.

This specimen consisted of peripheral blood mononuclear cells (PBMCs), obtained at new diagnosis, from a patient treated with antithyroid drugs. The sequence was obtained from a man aged 18 to 29 with Graves disease. The chain is built from TRBV7-9 and TRBJ2-4; D possibly corresponds to TRBD2 (6 bases). The CDR3 spells CASSLERATAKNIQYF. The CDR3 bases are TGTGCCAGCAGCCTAGAGCGGGCCACAGCCAAAAACATTCAGTACTTC.